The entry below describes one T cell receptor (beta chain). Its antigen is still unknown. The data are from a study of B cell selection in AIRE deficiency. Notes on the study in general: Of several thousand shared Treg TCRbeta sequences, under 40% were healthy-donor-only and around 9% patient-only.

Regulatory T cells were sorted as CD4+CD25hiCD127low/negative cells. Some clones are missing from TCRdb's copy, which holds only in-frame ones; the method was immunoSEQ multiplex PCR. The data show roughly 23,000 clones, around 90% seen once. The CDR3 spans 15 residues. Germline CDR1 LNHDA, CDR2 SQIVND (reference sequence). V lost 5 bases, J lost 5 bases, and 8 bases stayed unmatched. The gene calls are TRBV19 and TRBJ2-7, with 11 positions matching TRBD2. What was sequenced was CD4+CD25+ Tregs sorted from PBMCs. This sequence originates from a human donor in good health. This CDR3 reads CASSVTSGRADEQYF. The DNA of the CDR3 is TGTGCCAGTAGTGTTACTAGCGGGAGAGCCGACGAGCAGTACTTC.